The 21 T cell receptor beta chains in this list originate from one sample, sequenced in a study of CD8+ T cells in alopecia areata. Extraction of RNA preceded its reverse transcription into cDNA, which served as the sequencing template. Produced via immunoSEQ multiplex PCR; TCRdb's table is partial and in-frame only. Of fewer than 20,000 clones listed, more than 50% were seen once; the top ten hold approximately 6.1%. Lesional scalp tissue (obtained by punch biopsy) and peripheral blood were collected from alopecia areata patients. The specimen comprised skin, sampled at week 0. Every receptor here comes from a human donor with alopecia areata.

The CDR3 is CASSLRDRAIYEQFF. The DNA of the CDR3 is TGTGCCAGCAGCCTCCGGGACAGGGCTATCTATGAGCAGTTCTTC. This rearrangement joins TRBV7-8 to TRBJ2-1; 9 nucleotides agree with TRBD1. Germline trimming cut 5 bases from V and 8 bases from J; bases unmatched to any gene: 10. This CDR3 is built from 15 residues. Germline V CDR1 and CDR2: SGHVS, FQNEAQ.

This clone was recorded a few times. The rearrangement uses TRBV7-2 and TRBJ2-5; 10 bases line up with TRBD2. From germline, CDR1 is SGHTA and CDR2 FQGNSA. The length of the CDR3 is 16 residues. Trimming removed 5 bases from V and 1 base from J; junction bases left unmatched: 7. The CDR3 DNA reads as TGTGCCAGCAGCCCCCGCAGCGGGGGGGCCCAAGAGACCCAGTACTTC. Protein sequence: CASSPRSGGAQETQYF.

The V gene is TRBV6-6, the J gene TRBJ1-2; TRBD1 matches 10 bases. J was trimmed by 3 bases and V by 6 bases; bases with no gene match: 10. Germline-derived CDR1 and CDR2 are MNHNY and SVGAGI (reference sequence). The CDR3 consists of 16 residues. The DNA of the CDR3 is TGTGCCAGCAGACCGGGACAGGGGAATGGTTACTATGGCTACACCTTC. Translation gives CASRPGQGNGYYGYTF.

This clone appeared a few times. The J gene is TRBJ2-1, the V gene TRBV7-8, with no clear D. Germline-derived CDR1 and CDR2 are SGHVS and FQNEAQ. The CDR3 totals 15 residues. Between the trimmed V and J ends, which lost 2 bases and 5 bases, there was a span of 13 bases. The DNA for the CDR3 is TGTGCCAGCAGCTTATTGCAACCTGGGGACAATGAGCAGTTCTTC. Protein: CASSLLQPGDNEQFF. The complete variable domain, with remaining parts taken from reference TRBV7-8 and TRBJ2-1, reads GAGVSQSPRYKVAKRGQDVALRCDPISGHVSLFWYQQALGQGPEFLTYFQNEAQLDKSGLPSDRFFAERPEGSVSTLKIQRTQQEDSAVYLCASSLLQPGDNEQFFGPGTRLTVL.

The chain uses TRBV5-1 and TRBJ2-3; D unclear. CDR3 length: 14 residues. V was cut by 0 bases and J by 3 bases, with 8 bases left in between. CDR1 and CDR2 (germline): SGHRS, YFSETQ. DNA for the CDR3: TGCGCCAGCAGCTTGGTCGCGGTAACAGATACGCAGTATTTT. It codes for CASSLVAVTDTQYF.

The chain recombines TRBV5-4 with TRBJ2-5, with 9 positions matching TRBD2. Per the germline V gene, CDR1 is SGHNT and CDR2 is YYREEE (reference sequence). J gave up 2 bases and V 5 bases, and 7 bases lay outside the gene matches. The CDR3 length is 15 residues. The CDR3 spells CASRRGGAGQETQYF. Here the CDR3 DNA reads TGTGCCAGCAGACGCGGGGGGGCGGGGCAAGAGACCCAGTACTTC.

V and J are TRBV11-3 and TRBJ1-2; TRBD1 agrees at 7 bases. This CDR3 has 13 amino acids. Per the germline V gene, CDR1 is SGHNT and CDR2 is YENEEA. J lost 4 bases, V lost 5 bases, and 4 bases had no gene match. CDR3: CASSRDRTYGYTF. The CDR3 nucleotides read TGTGCCAGCAGCCGGGACAGAACCTATGGCTACACCTTC.

This clone appeared a few times. The genes are TRBV7-2 and TRBJ2-1, with 10 bases lining up with TRBD2. Germline loops: CDR1 SGHTA, CDR2 FQGNSA. The CDR3 has 18 amino acids. V shed 2 bases and J 6 bases; nucleotides not matched to a gene: 13. The DNA for the CDR3 is TGTGCCAGCAGCTTAACTCGTGCTAGCGGGGGAGGAGGCAATGAGCAGTTCTTC. Translating it yields CASSLTRASGGGGNEQFF.

The gene calls are TRBV7-3 and TRBJ2-2; 10 bases line up with TRBD2. The length of the CDR3 is 16 residues. Germline V gene sequence: CDR1 SGHTA, CDR2 FQGTGA. Germline trimming cut 7 bases from V and 6 bases from J; bases unmatched to any gene: 11. The CDR3 sequence: CASKSGGALGPGELFF. CDR3 nucleotide sequence: TGTGCCAGCAAGAGCGGGGGGGCCTTGGGCCCCGGGGAGCTGTTTTTT.

The CDR3 DNA is TGTGCCAGCAGCTTTGCTAGCGGTCCCTACAATGAGCAGTTCTTC. It translates to CASSFASGPYNEQFF. This rearrangement joins TRBV11-2 to TRBJ2-1, with 7 bases aligning to TRBD2. After removal of 3 bases from V and 2 bases from J, the junction contained 4 bases not matched to a gene. The length of the CDR3 is 15 residues. The germline V gene has CDR1 SGHAT and CDR2 FQNNGV.

V and J are TRBV4-2 and TRBJ1-1; D not resolved. Between the trimmed V and J ends, which lost 0 bases and 4 bases, there was a span of 15 bases. Germline CDR1 and CDR2: LGHNA and YNFKEQ. The CDR3 is 16 amino acids. In DNA, the CDR3 is TGTGCCAGCAGCCAAGAACAGACCGGAGTAGGCACTGAAGCTTTCTTT. As protein: CASSQEQTGVGTEAFF.

This chain links TRBV2 with TRBJ1-2; 9 bases agree with TRBD1. The length of the CDR3 is 13 residues. Trimming cost V 5 bases and J 4 bases; bases outside gene matches: 2. Germline loops: CDR1 SNHLY, CDR2 FYNNEI. DNA of the CDR3: TGTGCCAGCAGTACGACAGGGGGCTATGGCTACACCTTC. Amino acids: CASSTTGGYGYTF. Full variable domain (missing parts from reference TRBV2 and TRBJ1-2): EPEVTQTPSHQVTQMGQEVILRCVPISNHLYFYWYRQILGQKVEFLVSFYNNEISEKSEIFDDQFSVERPDGSNFTLKIRSTKLEDSAMYFCASSTTGGYGYTFGSGTRLTVV.

This chain links TRBV6-5 with TRBJ1-2; TRBD1 matches 10 bases. This CDR3 is 15 amino acids long. The trim removed 7 bases at V and 1 base at J, leaving 6 bases unmatched. The V gene's germline CDR1 is MNHEY and CDR2 SVGAGI. The CDR3 region has the DNA TGTGCCAGCATCGGGACAGGGGATTATAACTATGGCTACACCTTC. This translates into CASIGTGDYNYGYTF.

The V and J genes are TRBV7-9 and TRBJ2-7; a weak D match, TRBD1 (6 bases). This CDR3 is 17 amino acids long. The ends were cut back, 5 bases at V and 11 bases at J, with 31 bases in the middle. Germline CDR1 is SEHNR and CDR2 is FQNEAQ (reference sequence). The CDR3 spells CASSQDLWATGRKNEYF. CDR3 DNA sequence: TGTGCCAGCAGCCAAGACCTATGGGCGACAGGAAGGAAGAACGAGTACTTC.

The rearrangement links TRBV5-1 to TRBJ1-1; no definite D call. This CDR3 spans 17 amino acids. Trimming took 0 bases from V and 0 from J, leaving 15 bases between them. Germline CDR1 is SGHRS and CDR2 is YFSETQ. The CDR3 sequence is CASSLAPFGGLNTEAFF. CDR3 in DNA: TGCGCCAGCAGCTTGGCCCCCTTCGGAGGGCTGAACACTGAAGCTTTCTTT.

The chain employs TRBV5-4 and TRBJ1-5; possible D gene TRBD1, 6 bases. Germline-derived CDR1 and CDR2 are SGHNT and YYREEE (reference sequence). The CDR3 is 17 amino acids. V dropped 4 bases and J dropped 1 base, with 18 bases sitting between them. As DNA, the CDR3 is TGTGCCAGCAGCCAAGTGCTAGGCCAGGGGAGCAATCAGCCCCAGCATTTT. It specifies CASSQVLGQGSNQPQHF.

This chain connects TRBV7-2 to TRBJ1-1, with D unresolved. The CDR3 is made up of 15 amino acids. V gave up 5 bases and J gave up 1 base, with 14 bases separating them. The V gene's germline CDR1 is SGHTA and CDR2 FQGNSA. CDR3 sequence (DNA): TGTGCCAGCAGCGATCTGGTTAGAGAGAACACTGAAGCTTTCTTT. It yields the protein CASSDLVRENTEAFF.

The chain has TRBV25-1 and TRBJ1-6; D is unclear. The CDR3 length is 14 residues. V lost 1 base to trimming and J lost 10 bases, with 11 bases between them. Germline assignment: CDR1 MGHDK and CDR2 SYGVNS. CDR3 sequence (DNA): TGTGCCAGCAGTGAATGGCGGAAGGGATCACCCCTCCACTTT. This codes for CASSEWRKGSPLHF.

This chain links TRBV19 with TRBJ2-5; D is possibly TRBD1 or TRBD2 (5 bases each). This CDR3 is 16 amino acids long. Between the trimmed V and J ends, which lost 2 bases and 1 base, there was a span of 14 bases. The germline gives CDR1 LNHDA, CDR2 SQIVND (reference sequence). The DNA of the CDR3 is TGTGCCAGTAGTATACCCTATGGGGGTGGCCAAGAGACCCAGTACTTC. Translated: CASSIPYGGGQETQYF.

V gene TRBV7-9 combines with J gene TRBJ2-5; tentatively, D is TRBD1 (6 bases). The end of the DNA is better explained by TRBJ2-7, so the J call may be wrong. CDR3 length equals 13 residues. The germline gives CDR1 SEHNR, CDR2 FQNEAQ (reference sequence). The chain's CDR3 is CASSSTGFYEQYF. CDR3 nucleotide sequence: TGTGCCAGCAGCTCGACAGGATTCTACGAGCAGTACTTC.

This clone was seen more than once but under ten times. The chain is built from TRBV6-1 and TRBJ1-1; D gene uncertain. The CDR3 is made up of 13 amino acids. With 5 bases removed from V and 1 base from J, the gap between germline ends came to 8 bases. Germline CDR1 and CDR2: MNHNS and SASEGT. The CDR3, as DNA: TGTGCCAGCAGTCGGACGGAGAACACTGAAGCTTTCTTT. It encodes CASSRTENTEAFF.